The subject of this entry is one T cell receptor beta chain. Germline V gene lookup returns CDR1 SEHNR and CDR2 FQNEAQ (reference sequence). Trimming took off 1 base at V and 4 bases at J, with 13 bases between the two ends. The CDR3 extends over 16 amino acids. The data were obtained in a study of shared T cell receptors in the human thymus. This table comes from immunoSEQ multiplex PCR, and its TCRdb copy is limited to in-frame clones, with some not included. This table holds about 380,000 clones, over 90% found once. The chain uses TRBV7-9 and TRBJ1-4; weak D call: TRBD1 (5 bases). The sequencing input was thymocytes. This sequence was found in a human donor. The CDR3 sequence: CASSLGEQDFNEKLFF. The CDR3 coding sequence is TGTGCCAGCAGCTTAGGGGAACAGGATTTTAATGAAAAACTGTTTTTT.